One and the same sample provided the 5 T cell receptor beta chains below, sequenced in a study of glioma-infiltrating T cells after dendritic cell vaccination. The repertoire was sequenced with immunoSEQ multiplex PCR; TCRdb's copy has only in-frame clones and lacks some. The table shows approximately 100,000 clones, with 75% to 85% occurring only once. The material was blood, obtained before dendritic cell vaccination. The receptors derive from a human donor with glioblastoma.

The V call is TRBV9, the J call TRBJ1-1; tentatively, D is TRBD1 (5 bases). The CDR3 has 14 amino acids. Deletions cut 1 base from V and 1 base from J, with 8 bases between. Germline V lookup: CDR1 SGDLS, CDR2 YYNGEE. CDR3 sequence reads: CASSVSTANTEAFF. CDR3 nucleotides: TGTGCCAGCAGCGTATCGACAGCGAACACTGAAGCTTTCTTT.

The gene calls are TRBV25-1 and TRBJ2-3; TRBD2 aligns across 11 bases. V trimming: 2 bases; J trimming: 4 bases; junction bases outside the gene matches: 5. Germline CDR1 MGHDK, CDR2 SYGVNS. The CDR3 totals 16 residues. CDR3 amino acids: CASSELSGGASDTQYF. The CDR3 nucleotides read TGTGCCAGCAGTGAACTTAGCGGGGGGGCCTCAGATACGCAGTATTTT.

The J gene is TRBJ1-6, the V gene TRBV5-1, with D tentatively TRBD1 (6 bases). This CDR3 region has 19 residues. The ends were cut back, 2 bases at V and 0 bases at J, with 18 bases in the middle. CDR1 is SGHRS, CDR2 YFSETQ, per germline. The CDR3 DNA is TGCGCCAGCAGCTTCGGACGCAACGACAGGAGCTCCTATAATTCACCCCTCCACTTT. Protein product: CASSFGRNDRSSYNSPLHF.

The CDR3 DNA reads as TGTGCCAGCAGGATAACCCAGGTCACTGAAGCTTTCTTT. It codes for CASRITQVTEAFF. The J gene is TRBJ1-1, the V gene TRBV7-2; D not certain. This CDR3 region has 13 residues. Per germline, CDR1 SGHTA and CDR2 FQGNSA. V was cut by 6 bases and J by 4 bases, with 12 bases left in between.

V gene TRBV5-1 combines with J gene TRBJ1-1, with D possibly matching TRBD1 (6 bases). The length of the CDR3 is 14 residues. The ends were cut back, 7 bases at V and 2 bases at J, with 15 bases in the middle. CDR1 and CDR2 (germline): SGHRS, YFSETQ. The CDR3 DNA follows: TGCGCCAGCTCCGCAACGGACAGCAACACTGAAGCTTTCTTT. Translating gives CASSATDSNTEAFF.